The TCR beta chain described here comes from a study of CXCR3-negative and CXCR3-positive naive CD8 T cells. General study results and limits: Naive cells with CXCR3 showed TRB CDR3s that were more hydrophobic than those in CXCR3-negative naive cells.

The authors prepared UMI-labeled TRB cDNA libraries by 5' RACE. TCRdb re-called the 5' RACE reads and catalogs CDR3 proteins one per entry, DNA excluded. This sample's table reports some 150,000 distinct CDR3 sequences. CDR1 and CDR2 (germline): SGHDN, FVKESK. This CDR3 comprises 12 residues. To note about this clonotype: Its antigen remains unknown.

This clonotype was sampled from a human donor in good health. Some clones in this sample may be carry-over from other donors' samples. The V call is TRBV14, the J call TRBJ2-3. The material sequenced was naive CXCR3+ CD8+ T cells from blood. Subset in this sample: CD45RO-CCR7+CD27+CD95- naive CD8+ T cells expressing CXCR3 (TNR3+). The CDR3 here is CASSQYGDTQYF.